What follows are 15 T cell receptor beta chains derived from one specimen sequenced in a study of radiotherapy plus CTLA-4 blockade in lung cancer. Method: immunoSEQ multiplex PCR; TCRdb's copy keeps in-frame clones and lacks some. This sample yields under 35,000 clones, of which more than 70% are seen a single time; approximately 4.5% belongs to the top ten. This specimen was peripheral blood, taken from a patient treated with radiotherapy plus ipilimumab. These receptor sequences come from a human donor with non-small cell lung cancer whose response to radiotherapy plus ipilimumab could not be evaluated.

The genes are TRBV4-3 and TRBJ2-7; D is perhaps TRBD2 (5 bases). The CDR3 consists of 15 residues. The germline gives CDR1 LGHNA, CDR2 YSLEER. V lost 1 base, J lost 4 bases, and 14 bases lay in between. Here the CDR3 reads CASSQARAGTYEQYF. CDR3 sequence (DNA): TGCGCCAGCAGCCAAGCCCGGGCGGGTACATACGAGCAGTACTTC.

This clone has just one count. The rearrangement joins TRBV7-2 to TRBJ2-5, with a possible D match to TRBD1 (6 bases). Germline V gives CDR1 SGHTA, CDR2 FQGNSA. The CDR3 has 14 residues. With 6 bases removed from V and 9 bases from J, the gap between germline ends came to 20 bases. CDR3: CASSQRTGTTAQYF. CDR3 sequence (DNA): TGTGCCAGCAGTCAACGCACAGGGACCACAGCCCAGTACTTC.

The V and J genes are TRBV7-2 and TRBJ2-2, with D perhaps TRBD2 (6 bases). Germline V gene sequence: CDR1 SGHTA, CDR2 FQGNSA. The V end was cut by 0 bases, the J end by 4 bases, with 15 bases between. This CDR3 region has 17 residues. The CDR3 DNA follows: TGTGCCAGCAGCTTAGCATGGGCTAGCGCGGGCACCGGGGAGCTGTTTTTT. Its protein is CASSLAWASAGTGELFF.

J is TRBJ1-2 and V is TRBV18; maybe TRBD1 (6 bases). V lost 2 bases and J lost 6, with 10 bases in between. Germline values: CDR1 KGHSH, CDR2 LQKENI. The CDR3 contains 13 residues. CDR3 sequence reads: CASSPASGDGYTF. CDR3 DNA sequence: TGTGCCAGCTCACCAGCCTCAGGGGATGGCTACACCTTC. Drawing the rest from reference TRBV18 and TRBJ1-2, the complete variable domain is NAGVMQNPRHLVRRRGQEARLRCSPMKGHSHVYWYRQLPEEGLKFMVYLQKENIIDESGMPKERFSAEFPKEGPSILRIQQVVRGDSAAYFCASSPASGDGYTFGSGTRLTVV.

This clone was seen a handful of times. This rearrangement joins TRBV7-9 to TRBJ2-1, with D perhaps matching TRBD1 (5 bases). Per germline, CDR1 SEHNR and CDR2 FQNEAQ (reference sequence). The CDR3 covers 14 residues. Trimming took off 0 bases at V and 2 bases at J, with 5 bases between the two ends. CDR3: CASSLAGPYNEQFF. The CDR3 DNA is TGTGCCAGCAGCTTAGCGGGGCCCTACAATGAGCAGTTCTTC.

This chain links TRBV30 with TRBJ2-1, with D possibly TRBD1 on 5 matching bases. The V end was cut by 3 bases, the J end by 9 bases, with 9 bases between. This CDR3 spans 11 amino acids. CDR1 is GTSNPN, CDR2 SVGIG, per germline (reference sequence). This chain's CDR3 is CAWSLRGEQFF. Here the CDR3 DNA reads TGTGCCTGGAGCCTAAGGGGTGAGCAGTTCTTC.

This chain links TRBV30 with TRBJ2-1; 7 bases are shared with TRBD2. Germline V CDR1 and CDR2: GTSNPN, SVGIG (reference sequence). The CDR3 is 15 residues long. J lost 6 bases, V lost 2 bases, and 10 bases had no gene match. This CDR3 reads CAWSPPGLVSNEQFF. CDR3 bases: TGTGCCTGGAGTCCACCTGGACTAGTGAGCAATGAGCAGTTCTTC.

This sequence joins TRBV27 and TRBJ2-1; TRBD2 aligns across 10 bases. The J segment lost 7 bases and the V segment lost 1 base, leaving 7 bases of the junction unmatched. The CDR3 extends over 16 amino acids. CDR1 is MNHEY, CDR2 SMNVEV, per germline (reference sequence). The chain's CDR3 is CASSLLSSGSKNEQFF. Written as DNA, the CDR3 is TGTGCCAGCAGTTTATTGTCTAGCGGGAGTAAAAATGAGCAGTTCTTC.

J is TRBJ2-3 and V is TRBV6-5, with a tentative D call TRBD2 (6 bases). Looked up from germline, CDR1 is MNHEY and CDR2 is SVGAGI. V lost 7 bases and J lost 6, with 17 bases in between. CDR3 length: 14 residues. In DNA form, the CDR3 reads TGTGCCAGCATTAGGACGGGAGAGGGGGATACGCAGTATTTT. Its translation: CASIRTGEGDTQYF.

This chain uses TRBV2 with TRBJ2-3, with a weak D call TRBD2 (6 bases). This CDR3 is 13 amino acids long. V was shortened by 7 bases and J by 4 bases, with 12 bases between the two germline ends. From germline, CDR1 is SNHLY and CDR2 FYNNEI. In DNA, the CDR3 is TGTGCCAGCAACCCGGGAGTCGCAGATACGCAGTATTTT. Encoded protein: CASNPGVADTQYF.

The rearrangement joins TRBV7-9 to TRBJ2-5; the match to TRBD2 covers 12 bases. The J segment lost 2 bases and the V segment lost 5 bases, leaving 6 bases of the junction unmatched. The V gene's germline CDR1 is SEHNR and CDR2 FQNEAQ (reference sequence). CDR3 size: 16 residues. The CDR3 is CASSPGLAGPQETQYF. The DNA for the CDR3 is TGTGCCAGCAGCCCAGGACTAGCGGGACCACAAGAGACCCAGTACTTC.

The CDR3 region is CASSPLGSGGDTQYF. The CDR3 DNA sequence: TGTGCCAGCTCACCACTCGGGTCGGGAGGCGATACGCAGTATTTT. V gene TRBV18 combines with J gene TRBJ2-3; the match to TRBD2 covers 7 bases. V lost 1 base and J lost 6; bases outside the gene matches: 7. The CDR3 is made up of 15 amino acids. Germline assignment: CDR1 KGHSH and CDR2 LQKENI.

The sample holds one count of this clone. The chain combines TRBV4-3 with TRBJ2-1; D is possibly TRBD1 (6 bases). The ends were cut back, 3 bases at V and 9 bases at J, with 18 bases in the middle. The CDR3 is made up of 15 amino acids. CDR1 is LGHNA, CDR2 YSLEER, per germline. The CDR3: CASSHPPTGDFEQFF. The CDR3 coding sequence is TGCGCCAGCAGCCACCCCCCGACAGGAGACTTTGAGCAGTTCTTC.

This rearrangement joins TRBV30 to TRBJ1-5; D not certain. Per germline, CDR1 GTSNPN and CDR2 SVGIG (reference sequence). V was pared by 0 bases and J by 4 bases, with 7 bases between. The CDR3 spans 13 residues. This CDR3 reads CAWSVSPNQPQHF. DNA for the CDR3: TGTGCCTGGAGTGTATCCCCTAATCAGCCCCAGCATTTT.

The rearrangement links TRBV7-9 to TRBJ2-3, with 8 bases lining up with TRBD2. Germline V gene sequence: CDR1 SEHNR, CDR2 FQNEAQ (reference sequence). This CDR3 spans 19 amino acids. The V segment lost 5 bases and the J segment 7 bases; nucleotides outside the gene matches: 23. The CDR3, as DNA: TGTGCCAGCAGCGGCAGGAGGCAGGGTGGCGGGAGGCGAGGAAATACGCAGTATTTT. It yields the protein CASSGRRQGGGRRGNTQYF.